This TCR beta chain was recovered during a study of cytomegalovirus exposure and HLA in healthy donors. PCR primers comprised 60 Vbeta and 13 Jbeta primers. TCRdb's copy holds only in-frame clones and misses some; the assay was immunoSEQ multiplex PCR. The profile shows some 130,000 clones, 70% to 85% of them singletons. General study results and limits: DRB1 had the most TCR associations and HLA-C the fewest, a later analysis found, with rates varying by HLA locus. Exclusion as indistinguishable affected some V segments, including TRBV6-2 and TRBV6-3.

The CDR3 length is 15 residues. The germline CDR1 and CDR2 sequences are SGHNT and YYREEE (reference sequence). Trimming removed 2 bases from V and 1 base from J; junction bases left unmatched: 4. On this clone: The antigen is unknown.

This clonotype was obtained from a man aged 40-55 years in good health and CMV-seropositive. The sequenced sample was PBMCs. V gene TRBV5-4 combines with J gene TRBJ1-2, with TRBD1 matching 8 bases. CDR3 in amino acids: CASSFGQGSNYGYTF. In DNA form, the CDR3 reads TGTGCCAGCAGCTTCGGACAGGGCAGTAACTATGGCTACACCTTC.